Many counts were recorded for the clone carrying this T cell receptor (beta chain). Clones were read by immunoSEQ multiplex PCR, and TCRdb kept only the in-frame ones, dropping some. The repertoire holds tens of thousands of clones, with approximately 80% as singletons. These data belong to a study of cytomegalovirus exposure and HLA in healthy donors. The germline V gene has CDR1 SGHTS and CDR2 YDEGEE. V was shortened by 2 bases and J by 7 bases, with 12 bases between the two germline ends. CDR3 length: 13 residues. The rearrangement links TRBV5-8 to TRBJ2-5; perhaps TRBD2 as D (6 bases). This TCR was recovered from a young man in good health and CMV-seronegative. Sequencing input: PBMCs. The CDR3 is CASSFLSSGTQYF. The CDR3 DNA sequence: TGTGCCAGCAGCTTTCTAAGTAGCGGGACCCAGTACTTC.